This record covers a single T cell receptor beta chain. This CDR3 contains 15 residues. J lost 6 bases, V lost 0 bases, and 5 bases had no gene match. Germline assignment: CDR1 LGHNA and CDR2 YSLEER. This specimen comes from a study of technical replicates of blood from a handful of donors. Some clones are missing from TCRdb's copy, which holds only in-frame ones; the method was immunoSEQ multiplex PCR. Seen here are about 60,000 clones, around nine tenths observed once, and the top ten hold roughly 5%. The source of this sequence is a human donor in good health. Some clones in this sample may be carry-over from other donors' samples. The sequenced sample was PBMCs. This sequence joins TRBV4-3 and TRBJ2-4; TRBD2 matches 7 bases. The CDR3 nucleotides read TGCGCCAGCAGCCAAGAATACGGCGGGGGAAACATTCAGTACTTC. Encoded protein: CASSQEYGGGNIQYF.